Following are 24 T cell receptor beta chains from one sample sequenced in a study of tumor-infiltrating lymphocytes in primary liver carcinoma. Taking about 18-32 mg of unsorted bulk tissue, the authors co-extracted RNA and DNA. Total RNA (around 500 ng) served as template for TCR beta cDNA synthesis primed by a constant-region primer. A slightly modified ARM-PCR protocol with three nested multiplex PCR rounds produced these TCR beta libraries. Primers for the first two PCR rounds were TRBV1-TRBV30 forward primers and a C-beta reverse primer (about 9 cycles per round). TCRdb itself ran the multiplex PCR reads through MiXCR, one entry per CDR3 protein. Of fewer than 70,000 distinct CDR3 sequences listed, 55% to 75% are singletons. The sample taken for sequencing was liver tumor tissue from sampling region 2. Sample subset: tumor region T2, inferior pole. These receptors were collected from a middle-aged man with primary liver carcinoma and hepatitis B virus infection.

A word on this clonotype: This clone may be a read error of a much larger clone one base away. The chain employs TRBV28 and TRBJ1-1, with D unclear. Looked up from germline, CDR1 is MDHEN and CDR2 is SYDVKM. Trimming removed 5 bases from V and 7 bases from J, with 8 bases in between. The CDR3 loop spans 11 amino acids. CDR3 sequence reads: CASSLMLEAFF. CDR3 DNA: TGTGCCAGCAGTCTTATGCTTGAAGCTTTCTTT.

This chain joins TRBV11-1 and TRBJ2-1, with D possibly matching TRBD2 (5 bases). CDR3 size: 13 residues. The germline gives CDR1 SGHAT, CDR2 FQDESV (reference sequence). CDR3 in DNA: TGTACTAGTAGCGCGGAAGGGCCGAATGAGCAGTTCTTC. Residues: CTSSAEGPNEQFF.

With respect to this clonotype: It may be a read error: a sequence one base away is much more abundant. This sequence joins TRBV5-4 and TRBJ1-6, with 9 bases identical to TRBD1. The germline gives CDR1 SGHNT, CDR2 YYREEE (reference sequence). The CDR3 spans 12 residues. The CDR3 nucleotides are TGTGCCAGCACCGGACAGGGGTCACCCCACCACTTT. Amino acids: CASTGQGSPHHF.

For this clonotype: Given the absence of the conserved phenylalanine or tryptophan at the CDR3 end, a read error is likely. The chain has TRBV12-3 or TRBV12-4 and TRBJ2-7, with 11 nucleotides matching TRBD2. J was trimmed by 7 bases and V by 3 bases; bases with no gene match: 14. The CDR3 sequence is 17 residues long. CDR3: CASSFTGTSGRLREQYL. CDR3 sequence (DNA): TGTGCCAGCAGTTTTACAGGGACTAGCGGACGTCTGAGGGAGCAGTACCTC.

The chain joins TRBV11-2 to TRBJ2-1, with D maybe TRBD2 (6 bases). In germline, CDR1 is SGHAT, CDR2 FQNNGV. V was shortened by 0 bases and J by 15 bases, with 15 bases between the two germline ends. This CDR3 is 13 amino acids long. This chain's CDR3 is CASSLDLLAIGFF. CDR3 nucleotides: TGTGCCAGCAGCTTAGATCTGCTAGCGATTGGGTTCTTC.

Regarding this clonotype: A much larger clone sits a single nucleotide away, making a read error possible. This chain uses TRBV29-1 with TRBJ1-6; no reliable D call. Germline CDR1 is SQVTM and CDR2 is ANQGSEA. The CDR3 has 13 amino acids. The CDR3 sequence is CSASKARNSPHHF. The CDR3 DNA follows: TGCAGCGCTTCGAAGGCCAGAAATTCACCCCACCACTTT.

To note about this clonotype: One end of the junction is discordant with germline, which a read error may explain. The chain couples TRBV11-2 to TRBJ2-5; 8 bases agree with TRBD2. The CDR3 spans 16 residues. Germline lookup yields CDR1 SGHAT and CDR2 FQNNGV. The CDR3 loop reads CTSSQTPGGGKDTQYF. CDR3 DNA: TGTACCAGTAGCCAAACTCCTGGCGGGGGGAAGGATACCCAGTACTTC.

In the case of this clonotype: A clone one base away is much larger, so this may be a read error. The V and J genes are TRBV29-1 and TRBJ1-5, with D possibly matching TRBD1 (6 bases). CDR1 and CDR2 from the germline V gene are SQVTM and ANQGSEA. The length of the CDR3 is 13 residues. Trimming left V 8 bases short and J 4 bases short, with 15 bases between. As DNA, the CDR3 is TGCAGCTCCGGAGGGGGAGCGAATCAGCCCCAGCATTTT. It codes for CSSGGGANQPQHF.

Turning to this clonotype: A clone one base away is much larger, so this may be a read error. It is likely a read error, because the conserved phenylalanine at the end of the CDR3 is missing. The rearrangement links TRBV5-1 to TRBJ2-2, with 7 bases that match TRBD2. CDR3 length equals 14 residues. Germline assignment: CDR1 SGHRS and CDR2 YFSETQ. The V segment lost 6 bases and the J segment 8 bases; nucleotides outside the gene matches: 10. The CDR3 protein is CASKAGFIAGELFS. CDR3 bases: TGCGCCAGCAAAGCGGGATTTATTGCGGGGGAGCTGTTTTCT.

A remark on this clonotype: At one end, the junction sequence differs from germline, possibly due to a read error. V gene TRBV2 combines with J gene TRBJ2-2; the D call may be TRBD1 or TRBD2 (5 bases each). This CDR3 spans 13 amino acids. Germline V gene data show CDR1 as SNHLY and CDR2 as FYNNEI. The CDR3: CASSERGTRELFF. The CDR3 nucleotides are TGTGCGAGCAGTGAACGGGGCACCCGGGAGCTGTTTTTT.

V and J are TRBV7-3 and TRBJ2-1; 9 nucleotides match TRBD2. Germline CDR1 is SGHTA and CDR2 is FQGTGA. The J segment lost 7 bases and the V segment lost 1 base, leaving 23 bases of the junction unmatched. The CDR3 sequence is 21 residues long. The CDR3, as DNA: TGTGCCAGCAGCTTAATCGCGCGGATTGGTAGCGGGAGTATGTTTGGGAATGAGCAGTTCTTC. Amino acid sequence: CASSLIARIGSGSMFGNEQFF.

The genes are TRBV4-3 and TRBJ2-7; D remains unclear. Trimming removed 1 base from V and 8 bases from J, with 12 bases in between. The germline V gene encodes CDR1 LGHNA and CDR2 YSLEER. The CDR3 totals 13 residues. The CDR3, as DNA: TGCGCCAGCAGCCAAGGTAGTTCGACCCAGCAGTACTTC. Its protein is CASSQGSSTQQYF.

The chain couples TRBV28 to TRBJ2-7, with 11 nucleotides matching TRBD2. With V trimmed by 5 bases and J by 3 bases, 3 bases remained unmatched. CDR3 length: 14 residues. Germline CDR1 is MDHEN and CDR2 is SYDVKM. The CDR3 loop reads CASSEGTSGYEQYF. The CDR3 DNA reads as TGTGCCAGCAGTGAGGGGACTAGCGGCTACGAGCAGTACTTC.

This clonotype has more than one count but fewer than ten. At one of its ends the junction is not consistent with the germline gene, which may arise from a read error. The chain couples TRBV6-2 or TRBV6-3 to TRBJ2-7; unclear D gene. Germline-derived CDR1 and CDR2 are MNHEY and SVGEGT. CDR3 length: 13 residues. The CDR3 here is CASSHEVPYEQYF. As DNA, the CDR3 is TGTGCCAGCAGTCACGAGGTACCCTACGAGCAGTATTTC.

To note about this clonotype: The missing conserved phenylalanine or tryptophan at the end of this CDR3 makes a read error likely. The limits of the CDR3 on the DNA are not certain, so only TCRdb's listed CDR3 is given. The rearrangement joins TRBV29-1 to TRBJ2-1; the table's D call of TRBD1 was not tested on the DNA. CDR1 SQVTM and CDR2 ANQGSEA come from the germline V gene. The CDR3 comprises 12 residues, both ends counted. CDR3: CSASPGGNELFY.

This clonotype was picked up many times. The chain links TRBV28 to TRBJ2-1; 12 positions match TRBD1. This CDR3 is 15 amino acids long. Germline V CDR1 and CDR2: MDHEN, SYDVKM. V was pared by 3 bases and J by 9 bases, with 6 bases of the junction left unmatched. CDR3 region: CASSLGGQGAREQFF. The CDR3 DNA reads as TGTGCCAGCAGTTTGGGGGGACAGGGGGCGCGTGAGCAGTTCTTC.

This clonotype was found a few times. Sequence at one end of the junction differs from germline and may be a read error. The chain recombines TRBV6-5 with TRBJ2-2; D gene ambiguous. CDR1 is MNHEY and CDR2 is SVGAGI in the germline V gene. CDR3 size: 14 residues. This CDR3 is CANSYMADTGELFF. CDR3 coding DNA: TGTGCCAACAGTTACATGGCGGACACCGGGGAGCTGTTTTTT.

On this clonotype: An end of the junction differs from the germline gene, which may be a read error. The chain links TRBV4-2 to TRBJ2-3; 7 bases match TRBD2. In germline, CDR1 is LGHNA, CDR2 YNFKEQ. The CDR3 runs 15 residues. The CDR3, as DNA: TGTGCCACCAGCCAAGAGATTGCGGGGGCAGATACGCAGTATTTT. Translated, it gives CATSQEIAGADTQYF.

This clonotype appeared once. This is likely a read error, given that the CDR3 carries no conserved phenylalanine or tryptophan at its end. The chain joins TRBV6-5 to TRBJ1-2; 7 bases match TRBD1. This CDR3 has 13 residues. Germline assignment: CDR1 MNHEY and CDR2 SVGAGI. CDR3 DNA sequence: TGTGCTAGCAGTAAAACAGGGGAAGATGGTTACACCCTC. It is translated as CASSKTGEDGYTL.

On this clonotype: A clone one base away is much larger, so this may be a read error. No conserved phenylalanine or tryptophan is present at the end of the CDR3, so a read error is the likely explanation. The rearrangement joins TRBV29-1 to TRBJ2-2; possibly TRBD1 for D (5 bases). The V gene lost 7 bases and the J gene lost 7 bases, with 10 bases spanning the gap. This CDR3 is 11 amino acids long. Germline CDR1 SQVTM, CDR2 ANQGSEA. The CDR3 nucleotides read TGCAGCGCCAAGGGGAACGGGGAGCTGTTTATT. It is translated as CSAKGNGELFI.

Concerning this clonotype itself: A junction end diverges from the germline sequence, so it may reflect a read error. The rearrangement links TRBV10-3 to TRBJ2-2; TRBD2 aligns across 7 bases. CDR1 and CDR2 from the germline V gene are ENHRY and SYGVKD. The CDR3 runs to 14 residues. CDR3 sequence: CAIRERDDTRELFF. The CDR3, as DNA: TGTGCCATAAGGGAGCGGGATGACACCCGGGAGCTGTTTTTT.

As regards this clonotype: One junction end disagrees with the germline gene, perhaps due to a read error. This sequence joins TRBV11-2 and TRBJ2-1; TRBD2 might be the D (6 bases). The CDR3 has 15 amino acids. CDR1 and CDR2 from the germline V gene are SGHAT and FQNNGV. The CDR3 loop reads CASSIHIAASNEEFF. The CDR3, as DNA: TGTGCCAGCAGCATACACATAGCGGCCAGCAATGAGGAGTTCTTC.

For this clonotype: Given a much more abundant clone one base away, this may be a read error. The rearrangement joins TRBV11-2 to TRBJ2-6, with D possibly being TRBD2 (5 bases). This CDR3 contains 15 residues. Germline-derived CDR1 and CDR2 are SGHAT and FQNNGV. The CDR3 bases are TGTGCCACCCAGCGGCCGAGCTCTGGGGACAACGTCCTGACTTTC. It encodes CATQRPSSGDNVLTF.

The rearrangement joins TRBV7-3 to TRBJ2-3; D is ambiguous. CDR3 length: 14 amino acids. The V end lost 5 bases, the J end lost 1 base, and 10 bases lay between the germline ends. Germline CDR1 SGHTA, CDR2 FQGTGA. CDR3 DNA sequence: TGTGCCAGCAGCCACGTGGGCGGCACAGATACGCAGTATTTT. Encoded protein: CASSHVGGTDTQYF.